The source of this T cell receptor beta chain is a study of blood T cell repertoires in COVID-19. Study background: The study drew acute and convalescent COVID-19 samples from the United States, Italy and Spain. The analysed material was cDNA or gDNA that came from T cells, B-cell-depleted T cells, or PBMCs.

V shed 6 bases and J shed 0 bases, with 3 bases lying between them. CDR3 length equals 12 residues. Participants had their cohort set by participant-reported clinical history. Per the original methods: For nucleated cells, counts were estimated from reference gene primer amplification. Data came from immunoSEQ multiplex PCR; TCRdb stores just in-frame clones and leaves some out. That table supplies the V and J calls and clone size; D and trimming were determined from the DNA. The profile covers some 240,000 clones, with 75% to 90% appearing a single time and about 3.4% taken by the ten largest. In the case of this clone: Other nucleotide sequences in the sample specify the same CDR3.

The sample taken for sequencing was PBMCs or T cells enriched from blood (not recorded which). The sequence came from a woman in her thirties or forties who had been exposed to COVID-19. The rearrangement links TRBV12-3 or TRBV12-4 to TRBJ1-5; D remains ambiguous. The CDR3 DNA sequence: TGTGCCAGCAGGGCTAGCAATCAGCCCCAGCATTTT. Translation gives CASRASNQPQHF.